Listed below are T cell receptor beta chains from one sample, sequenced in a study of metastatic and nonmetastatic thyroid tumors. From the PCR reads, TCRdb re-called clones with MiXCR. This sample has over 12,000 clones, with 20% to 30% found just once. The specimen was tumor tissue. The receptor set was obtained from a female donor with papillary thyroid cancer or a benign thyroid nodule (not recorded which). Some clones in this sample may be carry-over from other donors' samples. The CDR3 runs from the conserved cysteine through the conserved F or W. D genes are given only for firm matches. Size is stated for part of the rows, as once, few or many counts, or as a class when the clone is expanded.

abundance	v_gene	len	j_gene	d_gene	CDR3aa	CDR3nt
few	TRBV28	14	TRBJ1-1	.	CATFEGPGPGEAFF	TGTGCCACCTTCGAGGGACCTGGTCCGGGTGAAGCTTTCTTT
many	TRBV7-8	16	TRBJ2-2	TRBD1	CASSLKTGGSTGELFF	TGTGCCAGCAGCTTGAAAACAGGGGGCAGCACCGGGGAGCTGTTTTTT
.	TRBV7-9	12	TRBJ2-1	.	CASSLVVNEQFF	TGTGCCAGCAGCTTAGTAGTCAATGAGCAGTTCTTC
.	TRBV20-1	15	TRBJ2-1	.	CSARAPGTLPVEQFF	TGCAGTGCTAGGGCCCCTGGGACCCTCCCAGTCGAGCAGTTCTTC
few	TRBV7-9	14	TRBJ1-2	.	CASSYNPDSYGYTF	TGTGCCAGCAGCTACAACCCGGACAGCTATGGCTACACCTTC
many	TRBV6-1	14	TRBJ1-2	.	CASSPQGANYGYTF	TGTGCCAGCAGCCCACAAGGGGCTAACTATGGCTACACCTTC
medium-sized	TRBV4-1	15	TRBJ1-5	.	CASSQDGRYTQPQHF	TGCGCCAGCAGCCAAGATGGGCGTTACACTCAGCCCCAGCATTTT
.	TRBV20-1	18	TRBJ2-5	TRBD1	CSARERVTRTGNKETQYF	TGCAGTGCTAGAGAGAGGGTTACACGGACAGGGAATAAGGAGACCCAGTACTTC
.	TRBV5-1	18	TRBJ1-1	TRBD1	CASSFIRGQGTPVTEAFF	TGCGCCAGCAGCTTTATTCGGGGACAGGGGACCCCGGTCACTGAAGCTTTCTTC
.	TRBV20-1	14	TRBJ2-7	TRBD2	CSASMPSGQYEQYF	TGCAGTGCTAGTATGCCTAGCGGGCAGTACGAGCAGTACTTC
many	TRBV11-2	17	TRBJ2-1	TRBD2	CASSAVRTSGSFGEQFF	TGTGCCAGCAGCGCCGTCCGGACTAGCGGGTCATTCGGTGAGCAGTTCTTC
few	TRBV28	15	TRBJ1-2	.	CASSNDRTVNYGYTF	TGTGCCAGCAGCAATGATAGGACGGTAAACTATGGCTACACCTTC
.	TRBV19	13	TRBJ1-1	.	CASSRGDHTEAFF	TGTGCCAGCAGCCGGGGGGACCACACTGAAGCTTTCTTT
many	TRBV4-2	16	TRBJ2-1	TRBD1	CASSQGQGRNYNEQFF	TGTGCCAGCAGCCAGGGACAGGGGAGGAACTACAATGAGCAGTTCTTC
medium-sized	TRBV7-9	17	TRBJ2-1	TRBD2	CASSPGRLAGGVGEQFF	TGTGCCAGCAGCCCGGGGCGGCTAGCGGGAGGCGTAGGTGAGCAGTTCTTC
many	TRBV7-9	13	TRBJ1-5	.	CASSLGGGEPQHF	TGTGCCAGCAGCTTAGGAGGAGGGGAGCCCCAGCATTTT
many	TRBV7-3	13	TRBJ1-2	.	CASSLGGGDGYTF	TGTGCCAGCAGCTTAGGGGGGGGCGATGGCTACACCTTC
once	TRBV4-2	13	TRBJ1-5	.	CASSRDTYQPQHF	TGTGCCAGCAGTCGGGACACCTATCAGCCCCAGCATTTT
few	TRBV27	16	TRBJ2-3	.	CASSLKRGGTGDTQYF	TGTGCCAGCAGTTTAAAGAGGGGTGGGACGGGGGATACGCAGTATTTT
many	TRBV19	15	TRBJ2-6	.	CASSTFISGANVLTF	TGTGCCAGTAGTACATTCATCTCTGGGGCCAACGTCCTGACTTTC
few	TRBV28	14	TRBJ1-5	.	CASKAGGGGQPQHF	TGTGCCAGCAAAGCTGGGGGCGGGGGGCAACCCCAGCATTTT
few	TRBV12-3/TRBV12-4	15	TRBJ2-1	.	CASSSGQTYYNEKFF	TGTGCCAGCAGTAGCGGTCAGACGTACTACAATGAGAAGTTCTTC
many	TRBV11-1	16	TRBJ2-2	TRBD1	CASSPPGQLNTGELFF	TGTGCCAGCAGCCCCCCGGGACAGCTAAACACCGGGGAGCTGTTTTTT
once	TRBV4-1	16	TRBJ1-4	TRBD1	CASSHPQGVSNEKLFF	TGCGCCAGCAGCCATCCCCAGGGGGTCAGTAATGAAAAACTGTTTTTT
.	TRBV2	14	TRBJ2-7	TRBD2	CASSELAGEREQYF	TGTGCCAGCAGTGAGCTAGCGGGAGAACGCGAGCAGTACTTC
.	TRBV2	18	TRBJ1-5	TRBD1	CASRRRGPGTALGQPQHF	TGTGCCAGCAGAAGGAGGGGACCCGGGACAGCCTTGGGTCAGCCCCAGCATTTT
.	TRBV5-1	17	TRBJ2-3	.	CASQPLGFGLQTDTQYF	TGCGCCAGCCAACCCCTCGGATTTGGACTACAAACAGATACGCAGTATTTT
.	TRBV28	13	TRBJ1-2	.	CASSLWGVGGYTF	TGTGCCAGCAGTTTATGGGGGGTTGGAGGCTACACCTTC
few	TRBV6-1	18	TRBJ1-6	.	CASRGVTLMSSYNSPLHF	TGTGCCAGCAGGGGGGTTACACTGATGAGCTCCTATAATTCACCCCTCCACTTT
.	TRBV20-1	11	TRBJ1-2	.	CSARPLVGYTF	TGCAGTGCTAGACCCCTCGTAGGATACACCTTC
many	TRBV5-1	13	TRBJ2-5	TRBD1	CASSATGHETQYF	TGCGCCAGCAGCGCGACAGGGCACGAGACCCAGTACTTC
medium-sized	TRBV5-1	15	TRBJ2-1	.	CASSLAGSTYNEQFF	TGCGCCAGCAGCTTGGCGGGATCCACCTACAATGAGCAGTTCTTC
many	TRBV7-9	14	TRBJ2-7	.	CASSRAAGSNEQYF	TGTGCCAGCAGCCGGGCAGCCGGATCTAACGAGCAGTACTTC
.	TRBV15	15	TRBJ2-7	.	CATSNPGSHDYGQYF	TGTGCAACCAGTAACCCGGGCAGCCACGACTACGGGCAGTACTTC
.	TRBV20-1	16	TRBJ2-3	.	CSARGRASTSTDTQYF	TGCAGTGCTAGAGGGAGGGCATCTACTAGCACAGATACGCAGTATTTT
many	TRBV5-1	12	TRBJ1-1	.	CASSFDGTEAFF	TGCGCCAGCAGCTTCGACGGAACTGAAGCTTTCTTT
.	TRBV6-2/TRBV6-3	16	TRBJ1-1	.	CASSYEGGEMNTEAFF	TGTGCCAGCAGTTACGAGGGCGGGGAGATGAACACTGAAGCTTTCTTT
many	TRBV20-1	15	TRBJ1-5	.	CSAPQAGVFGQPQHF	TGCAGTGCCCCCCAAGCAGGGGTATTTGGTCAGCCCCAGCATTTT
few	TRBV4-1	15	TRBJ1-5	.	CASSQVGGSNQPQHF	TGCGCCAGCAGCCAAGTGGGGGGGAGCAATCAGCCCCAGCATTTT